These T cell receptor beta chains were read from a single sample in a study of blood T cells in healthy people across ages. TCRdb ran MiXCR on the 5' RACE reads and lists one entry per CDR3 protein. The sample records 980,000 or so distinct CDR3 sequences, 45% to 50% being singletons. The sequencing sample was made of blood. The source of these receptors is a man aged 25-45 years in good health. Both conserved end residues are part of each CDR3. A D gene is named only where the DNA matches it firmly. Size is stated for part of the rows, as once, few or many counts, or as a class when the clone is expanded.

TRBJ2-7	TRBV20-1	14	-	-	CSAMTHMEGDEQYF	TGCAGTGCTATGACCCACATGGAGGGCGACGAGCAGTACTTC
TRBJ1-3	TRBV20-1	14	-	-	CSAPWTVGRNTVYF	TGCAGTGCTCCCTGGACAGTAGGGAGAAACACCGTATATTTT
TRBJ2-2	TRBV28	17	-	-	CASSSGGKGANTGELFF	TGTGCCAGCAGTTCGGGCGGAAAGGGGGCGAACACCGGGGAGCTGTTTTTT
TRBJ1-1	TRBV20-1	12	few	-	CSSGGGNTEAFF	TGCAGCTCGGGTGGGGGGAACACTGAAGCTTTCTTT
TRBJ2-3	TRBV29-1	15	few	-	CSVESPGAQTDTQYF	TGCAGCGTTGAATCCCCGGGGGCGCAAACAGATACGCAGTATTTT
TRBJ2-3	TRBV7-9	15	-	-	CASSFGGRSRDTQYF	TGTGCCAGCAGCTTCGGGGGGCGGTCAAGGGATACGCAGTATTTT
TRBJ2-3	TRBV5-1	16	few	TRBD2	CASSLVPGGLPDTQYF	TGCGCCAGCAGCTTGGTTCCGGGGGGGCTTCCAGATACGCAGTATTTT
TRBJ2-4	TRBV5-1	13	few	-	CASSLAGKNIQYF	TGCGCCAGCAGCTTGGCGGGAAAAAACATTCAGTACTTC
TRBJ2-7	TRBV12-3/TRBV12-4	18	-	TRBD2	CASSPSGPSGVPLDEQYF	TGTGCCAGCAGCCCCTCTGGGCCTAGCGGGGTCCCTCTGGACGAGCAGTACTTC
TRBJ2-5	TRBV7-2	16	many	TRBD2	CASSLAASGGQETQYF	TGTGCCAGCAGCTTAGCGGCTAGCGGTGGCCAAGAGACCCAGTACTTC
TRBJ2-3	TRBV12-3/TRBV12-4	15	few	TRBD1	CASSSTGNPTDTQYF	TGTGCCAGCAGTTCGACAGGGAACCCAACAGATACGCAGTATTTT
TRBJ1-1	TRBV6-2/TRBV6-3	14	-	-	CASSSLTTTAEAFF	TGTGCCAGCAGTTCTTTAACTACGACGGCTGAAGCTTTCTTT
TRBJ2-5	TRBV4-2	18	-	-	CASSQPLGGGRVTETQYF	TGTGCCAGCAGCCAACCTCTTGGAGGAGGCAGGGTAACCGAGACCCAGTACTTC
TRBJ1-1	TRBV4-1	15	-	-	CASSQPGGGGTEAFF	TGCGCCAGCAGCCAACCTGGTGGGGGCGGCACTGAAGCTTTCTTT
TRBJ2-1	TRBV6-1	14	-	TRBD2	CASISASGPREQFF	TGTGCCAGCATATCGGCTAGCGGGCCGAGGGAGCAGTTCTTC
TRBJ2-7	TRBV28	14	-	-	CASRVRGQTNEQYF	TGTGCCAGCAGGGTGAGGGGCCAAACGAATGAGCAGTACTTC
TRBJ1-4	TRBV5-5	15	few	-	CASSLAVATNEKLFF	TGTGCCAGCAGCTTGGCGGTGGCAACTAATGAAAAACTGTTTTTT
TRBJ1-1	TRBV7-9	15	-	TRBD1	CASSLAVRGTTEAFF	TGTGCCAGCAGCTTAGCGGTCAGGGGGACCACTGAAGCTTTCTTT
TRBJ2-7	TRBV10-3	12	many	-	CAISDSSYEQYF	TGTGCCATCAGTGACAGCTCCTACGAGCAGTACTTC
TRBJ2-7	TRBV7-2	14	-	-	CARLSETPSYEQYF	TGTGCCAGACTCTCCGAGACACCCTCCTACGAGCAGTACTTC
TRBJ2-5	TRBV5-1	15	few	-	CASSLDRVGQETQYF	TGCGCCAGCAGCTTGGACAGGGTGGGCCAAGAGACCCAGTACTTC
TRBJ2-3	TRBV9	12	few	-	CASEGLTDTQYF	TGTGCCAGCGAGGGGTTGACAGATACGCAGTATTTT
TRBJ1-5	TRBV21-1	13	-	-	CASSGWGRQPQHF	TGTGCCAGCTCCGGGTGGGGTCGTCAGCCCCAGCATTTT
TRBJ1-5	TRBV7-2	17	-	TRBD1	CASSLGAPGQGFQPQHF	TGTGCCAGCAGCTTAGGGGCCCCGGGACAGGGGTTTCAGCCCCAGCATTTT
TRBJ2-3	TRBV28	15	-	-	CASSLNQGPSVTQYF	TGTGCCAGCAGTTTAAATCAGGGTCCCTCAGTTACGCAGTATTTT
TRBJ2-1	TRBV12-5	13	few	-	CASGDTSYNEQFF	TGTGCTAGTGGCGACACATCCTACAATGAGCAGTTCTTC
TRBJ2-1	TRBV24-1	13	many	-	CATLSPTANEQFF	TGTGCCACCCTATCACCTACTGCCAATGAGCAGTTCTTC
TRBJ2-1	TRBV15	16	-	-	CATSRGTRADGNEQFF	TGTGCCACCAGCAGGGGTACGCGGGCAGACGGGAATGAGCAGTTCTTC
TRBJ2-3	TRBV20-1	21	few	TRBD2	CSARAVLLAVRLVGPTDTQYF	TGCAGTGCTAGAGCGGTCCTACTAGCGGTAAGGTTAGTGGGGCCCACAGATACGCAGTATTTT
TRBJ2-7	TRBV3-1	16	-	-	CASSPQWGRISYEQYF	TGTGCCAGCAGCCCACAATGGGGTCGGATATCCTACGAGCAGTACTTC
TRBJ2-7	TRBV20-1	15	few	-	CSARAGLAFSYEQYF	TGCAGTGCTAGAGCGGGGCTAGCCTTCTCCTACGAGCAGTACTTC
TRBJ2-1	TRBV2	12	-	-	CASSDVAGGRFF	TGTGCCAGCAGTGATGTCGCGGGCGGTAGGTTCTTC
TRBJ1-6	TRBV28	16	-	-	CASSIQERLISSPLHF	TGTGCCAGCAGTATCCAGGAGAGGCTTATTTCTTCACCCCTCCACTTT
TRBJ2-7	TRBV20-1	14	-	TRBD1	CSAPRTGASYEQYF	TGCAGTGCCCCACGGACAGGGGCGTCCTACGAGCAGTACTTC
TRBJ2-1	TRBV29-1	11	-	TRBD1	CSVGQYNEQFF	TGCAGCGTGGGACAGTACAATGAGCAGTTCTTC
TRBJ2-3	TRBV12-3/TRBV12-4	15	few	-	CASTPREPGSDTQYF	TGTGCCAGCACCCCAAGGGAGCCCGGGTCAGATACGCAGTATTTT
TRBJ1-4	TRBV7-9	14	-	-	CASSFQGIAEKLFF	TGTGCCAGCAGCTTTCAGGGGATTGCTGAAAAACTGTTTTTT
TRBJ2-1	TRBV3-1	15	-	TRBD2	CASSQDKLAVYEQFF	TGTGCCAGCAGCCAAGATAAACTAGCGGTTTATGAGCAGTTCTTC
TRBJ2-6	TRBV20-1	13	few	-	CSGRGSGANVLTF	TGCAGTGGAAGAGGCTCTGGGGCCAACGTCCTGACTTTC
TRBJ1-5	TRBV12-3/TRBV12-4	18	few	-	CASSLTLFQSAANQPQHF	TGTGCCAGCAGTTTAACCCTTTTTCAGTCGGCGGCCAATCAGCCCCAGCATTTT
TRBJ2-7	TRBV29-1	13	few	-	CSVEVGGRYEQYF	TGCAGCGTTGAAGTCGGGGGGCGCTACGAGCAGTACTTC
TRBJ2-7	TRBV20-1	15	-	TRBD2	CSALKREGSYNEQYF	TGCAGTGCTCTTAAGCGGGAGGGCTCCTACAATGAGCAGTACTTC
TRBJ1-1	TRBV12-3/TRBV12-4	12	-	-	CASSRDDTEAFF	TGTGCCAGCAGCCGGGATGACACTGAAGCTTTCTTT
TRBJ2-7	TRBV5-1	17	-	TRBD1	CASSLNPGTGRVNEQYF	TGCGCCAGCAGCTTGAACCCCGGGACAGGGAGAGTCAACGAGCAGTACTTC
TRBJ2-5	TRBV11-3	14	-	TRBD2	CASSFRTSKETQYF	TGTGCCAGCAGCTTCAGGACTAGCAAAGAGACCCAGTACTTC
TRBJ1-1	TRBV27	13	-	-	CAGGSWLNTEAFF	TGTGCCGGCGGGTCCTGGTTGAACACTGAAGCTTTCTTT
TRBJ2-7	TRBV27	14	few	-	CASSTRGAVYEQYF	TGTGCCAGCAGTACACGGGGGGCGGTTTACGAGCAGTACTTC
TRBJ2-3	TRBV9	15	-	TRBD1	CASSLQGTGTDTQYF	TGTGCCAGCAGCCTACAGGGGACGGGGACAGATACGCAGTATTTT
TRBJ1-2	TRBV20-1	13	-	-	CSAYSPGAYGYTF	TGCAGTGCTTATTCCCCCGGGGCCTATGGCTACACCTTC
TRBJ1-2	TRBV9	13	-	-	CASSVEDNYGRTF	TGTGCCAGCAGCGTAGAGGACAACTATGGCCGCACCTTC
TRBJ1-1	TRBV18	17	once	TRBD1	CASSPSGPGGMNTEAFF	TGTGCCAGCTCACCTTCCGGGCCAGGGGGCATGAACACTGAAGCTTTCTTT
TRBJ2-7	TRBV12-3/TRBV12-4	14	few	-	CASSSSGLGHEQYF	TGTGCCAGCAGTTCCTCGGGGTTGGGCCACGAGCAGTACTTC
TRBJ2-7	TRBV4-1	16	few	-	CASSQGTRGASYEQYF	TGCGCCAGCAGCCAAGGCACAAGGGGTGCTTCCTACGAGCAGTACTTC
TRBJ2-2	TRBV3-1	16	-	TRBD2	CASSQELAILTGELFF	TGTGCCAGCAGCCAAGAACTAGCGATCCTCACCGGGGAGCTGTTTTTT
TRBJ2-7	TRBV2	13	-	TRBD1	CASRGTGGGEQYF	TGTGCCAGCAGGGGGACAGGGGGCGGCGAGCAGTACTTC